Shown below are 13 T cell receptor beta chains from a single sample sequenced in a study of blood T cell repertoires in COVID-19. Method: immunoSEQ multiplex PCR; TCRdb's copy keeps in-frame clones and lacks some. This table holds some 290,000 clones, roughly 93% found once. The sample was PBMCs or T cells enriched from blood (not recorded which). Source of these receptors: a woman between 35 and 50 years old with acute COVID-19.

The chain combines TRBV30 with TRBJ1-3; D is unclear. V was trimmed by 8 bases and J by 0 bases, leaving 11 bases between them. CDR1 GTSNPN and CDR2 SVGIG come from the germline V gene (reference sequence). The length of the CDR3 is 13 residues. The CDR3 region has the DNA TGTGCCACTGAACCTCGCTCTGGAAACACCATATATTTT. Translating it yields CATEPRSGNTIYF.

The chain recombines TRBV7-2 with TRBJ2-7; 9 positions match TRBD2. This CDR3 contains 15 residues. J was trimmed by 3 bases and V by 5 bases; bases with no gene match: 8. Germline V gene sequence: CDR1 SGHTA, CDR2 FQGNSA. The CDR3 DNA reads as TGTGCCAGCAGCACCTCTAGCGGGGTGAACTACGAGCAGTACTTC. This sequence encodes CASSTSSGVNYEQYF.

The CDR3 coding sequence is TGTGCCAGCAGCCAAGACCAGGGACAGCCTCTCAACTATGGCTACACCTTC. It translates to CASSQDQGQPLNYGYTF. The gene calls are TRBV14 and TRBJ1-2, with 7 bases that match TRBD1. This CDR3 has 17 amino acids. V was pared by 0 bases and J by 2 bases, with 9 bases of the junction left unmatched. CDR1 is SGHDN, CDR2 FVKESK, per germline.

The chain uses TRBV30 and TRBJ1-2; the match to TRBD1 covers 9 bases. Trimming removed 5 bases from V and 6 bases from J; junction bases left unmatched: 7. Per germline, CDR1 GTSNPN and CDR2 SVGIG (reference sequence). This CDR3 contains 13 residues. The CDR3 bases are TGTGCCTGGGGGGACAGGGTTCTGGATGGCTACACCTTC. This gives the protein CAWGDRVLDGYTF.

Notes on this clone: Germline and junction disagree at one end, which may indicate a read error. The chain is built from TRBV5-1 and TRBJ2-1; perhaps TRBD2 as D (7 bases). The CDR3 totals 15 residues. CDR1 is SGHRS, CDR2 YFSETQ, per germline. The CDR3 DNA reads TGCGCCAGCAAGTGGGAGGGACACTCCGACAATGAGCAGTTCTTC. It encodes CASKWEGHSDNEQFF.

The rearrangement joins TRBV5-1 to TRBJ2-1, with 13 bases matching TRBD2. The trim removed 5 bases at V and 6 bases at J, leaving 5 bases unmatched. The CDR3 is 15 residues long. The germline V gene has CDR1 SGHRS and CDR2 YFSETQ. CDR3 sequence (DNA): TGCGCCAGCAGGGGGACTAGCGGGGTGGTCAATGAGCAGTTCTTC. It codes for CASRGTSGVVNEQFF.

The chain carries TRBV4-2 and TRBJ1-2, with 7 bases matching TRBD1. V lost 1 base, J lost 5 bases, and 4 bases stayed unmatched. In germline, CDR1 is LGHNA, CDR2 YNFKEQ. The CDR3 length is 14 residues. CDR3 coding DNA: TGTGCCAGCAGCCAAGGAATGACAGGGTATGGCTACACCTTC. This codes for CASSQGMTGYGYTF.

The CDR3 is CASSPWTGLGGELFF. CDR3 in DNA: TGCGCCAGCAGCCCATGGACAGGACTGGGTGGGGAGCTGTTTTTT. The chain is built from TRBV5-1 and TRBJ2-2; 7 nucleotides agree with TRBD1. This CDR3 contains 15 residues. The J segment lost 8 bases and the V segment lost 4 bases, leaving 11 bases of the junction unmatched. The germline V gene has CDR1 SGHRS and CDR2 YFSETQ. The full variable domain, in which reference TRBV5-1 and TRBJ2-2 provide the parts outside the CDR3, is KAGVTQTPRYLIKTRGQQVTLSCSPISGHRSVSWYQQTPGQGLQFLFEYFSETQRNKGNFPGRFSGRQFSNSRSEMNVSTLELGDSALYLCASSPWTGLGGELFFGEGSRLTVL.

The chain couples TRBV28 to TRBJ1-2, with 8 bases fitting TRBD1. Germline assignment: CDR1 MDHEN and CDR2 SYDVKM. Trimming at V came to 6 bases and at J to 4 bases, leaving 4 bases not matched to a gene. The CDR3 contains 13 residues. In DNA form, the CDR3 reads TGTGCCAGCAGCCGGGGACAGGTCTATGGCTACACCTTC. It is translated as CASSRGQVYGYTF.

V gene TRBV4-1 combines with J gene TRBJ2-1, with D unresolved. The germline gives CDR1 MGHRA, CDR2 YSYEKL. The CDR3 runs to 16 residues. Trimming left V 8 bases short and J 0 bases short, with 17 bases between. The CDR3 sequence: CASSVALSSSYNEQFF. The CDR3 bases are TGCGCCAGCTCTGTCGCCTTATCGAGCTCCTACAATGAGCAGTTCTTC.

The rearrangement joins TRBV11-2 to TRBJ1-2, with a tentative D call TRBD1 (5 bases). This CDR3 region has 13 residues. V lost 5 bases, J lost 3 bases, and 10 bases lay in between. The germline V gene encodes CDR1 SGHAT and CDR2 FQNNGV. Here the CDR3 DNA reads TGTGCCAGCAGCAGGGGAAGGGACTATGGCTACACCTTC. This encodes CASSRGRDYGYTF.

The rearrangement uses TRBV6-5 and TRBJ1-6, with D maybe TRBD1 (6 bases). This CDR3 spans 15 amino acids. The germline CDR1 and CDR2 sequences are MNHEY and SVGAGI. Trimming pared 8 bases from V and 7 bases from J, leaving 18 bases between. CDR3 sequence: CASFQGRTANSPLHF. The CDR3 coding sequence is TGTGCCAGCTTCCAGGGTCGGACAGCAAATTCACCCCTCCACTTT.

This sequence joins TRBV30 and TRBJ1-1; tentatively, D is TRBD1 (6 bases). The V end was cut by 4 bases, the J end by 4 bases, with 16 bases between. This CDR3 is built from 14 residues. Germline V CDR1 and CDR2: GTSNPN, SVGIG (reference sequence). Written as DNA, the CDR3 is TGTGCCTGGAATCAGGGACATCGGAGCACTGAAGCTTTCTTT. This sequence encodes CAWNQGHRSTEAFF.